A single sample gave rise to the 10 T cell receptor beta chains below, sequenced in a study of beta chain features in type 1 diabetes. The entirety of the isolated RNA underwent reverse transcription, so expressed TCRB transcripts were sequenced. Sequenced by immunoSEQ multiplex PCR; TCRdb stores in-frame clones only, minus some. The sample includes approximately 17,000 clones, about 70% of them seen just once. These receptors lack a known antigen. Study conclusions and caveats: TCRB CDR3s were moderately but significantly shorter in Type 1 diabetes patients in all four CD4+ subsets.

The sequenced sample consisted of stem cell memory CD4+ T cells from blood. The receptors here all came from a man younger than 40 with type 1 diabetes.

The chain uses TRBV29-1 and TRBJ2-1, with TRBD1 identical over 7 bases. CDR1 and CDR2 from the germline V gene are SQVTM and ANQGSEA. Unmatched junction bases numbered 5, after V lost 6 bases and J lost 3 bases. The CDR3 contains 13 residues. The CDR3 is CSVDRDSYNEQFF. The CDR3 DNA follows: TGCAGCGTAGACCGGGACAGCTACAATGAGCAGTTCTTC.

The chain combines TRBV28 with TRBJ2-7, with TRBD1 matching 8 bases. From germline, CDR1 is MDHEN and CDR2 SYDVKM. CDR3 length equals 14 residues. V shed 4 bases and J 6 bases; nucleotides not matched to a gene: 8. In nucleotides, the CDR3 is TGTGCCAGCAGTTCGGCGGACAGGGCTTCCGAGCAGTACTTC. Residues: CASSSADRASEQYF.

This clone showed up just once. The chain is built from TRBV19 and TRBJ2-5, with D unclear. Between the trimmed V and J ends, which lost 6 bases and 4 bases, there was a span of 12 bases. The germline V gene has CDR1 LNHDA and CDR2 SQIVND (reference sequence). This CDR3 has 13 amino acids. The CDR3 loop reads CASSQSGPETQYF. Here the CDR3 DNA reads TGTGCCAGTAGCCAAAGTGGGCCAGAGACCCAGTACTTC.

The chain is built from TRBV7-2 and TRBJ1-2; 8 bases agree with TRBD1. This CDR3 region has 14 residues. Germline assignment: CDR1 SGHTA and CDR2 FQGNSA. The J segment lost 4 bases and the V segment lost 4 bases, leaving 5 bases of the junction unmatched. CDR3 nucleotides: TGTGCCAGCAGCTCCGGACAGGGCCGCTATGGCTACACCTTC. Translated: CASSSGQGRYGYTF.

This clone was seen a single time. The rearrangement links TRBV28 to TRBJ1-1; no definite D call. The CDR3 sequence is 14 residues long. Germline V gene sequence: CDR1 MDHEN, CDR2 SYDVKM. Trimming stripped 5 bases from V and 3 bases from J, with 13 bases between. CDR3 in DNA: TGTGCCAGCAGTCCGTCCGGGAAGCACACTGAAGCTTTCTTT. As protein: CASSPSGKHTEAFF.

V gene TRBV5-1 combines with J gene TRBJ1-4, with 8 bases fitting TRBD1. J gave up 0 bases and V 4 bases, and 2 bases lay outside the gene matches. Per the germline V gene, CDR1 is SGHRS and CDR2 is YFSETQ. This CDR3 has 15 amino acids. CDR3 loop: CASSPTGATNEKLFF. As DNA, the CDR3 is TGCGCCAGCAGCCCGACAGGGGCAACTAATGAAAAACTGTTTTTT.

This clone was seen only a few times. The V and J genes are TRBV10-3 and TRBJ2-3; 9 bases are shared with TRBD2. Trimming cost V 5 bases and J 5 bases; bases outside gene matches: 5. This CDR3 comprises 14 residues. The V gene's germline CDR1 is ENHRY and CDR2 SYGVKD. For the CDR3, the DNA is TGTGCCATCAGTACCAGCGGGGGGAAAGATACGCAGTATTTT. This sequence encodes CAISTSGGKDTQYF.

The V and J genes are TRBV4-3 and TRBJ2-7, with a weak D call TRBD2 (6 bases). V lost 1 base and J lost 0, with 10 bases in between. CDR1 LGHNA and CDR2 YSLEER come from the germline V gene. The CDR3 contains 15 residues. The CDR3 region is CASSQAAGISYEQYF. The CDR3 DNA follows: TGCGCCAGCAGCCAAGCCGCGGGAATCTCCTACGAGCAGTACTTC.

The rearrangement links TRBV4-1 to TRBJ2-2; D uncertain. The V gene's germline CDR1 is MGHRA and CDR2 YSYEKL. Trimming removed 1 base from V and 5 bases from J, with 11 bases in between. This CDR3 spans 15 amino acids. The CDR3 here is CASSQGGRITGELFF. The CDR3 DNA is TGCGCCAGCAGCCAAGGTGGTAGAATAACCGGGGAGCTGTTTTTT.

The sample holds a few counts of this clone. J is TRBJ1-3 and V is TRBV4-3; D not certain. CDR1 LGHNA and CDR2 YSLEER come from the germline V gene. This CDR3 region has 11 residues. V lost 11 bases, J lost 4 bases, and 9 bases lay in between. In nucleotides, the CDR3 is TGCGCCCCCCCCAGAGGAAACACCATATATTTT. Translation: CAPPRGNTIYF.